This T cell receptor beta chain derives from a study of regulatory T cells in long-lasting Graves disease. Study-wide results and limits: Persistent disease preferred TRBV28, TRBJ1-2 and TRBJ2-5; new disease, TRBV20-1 and TRBJ2-1. For persistent Graves' patients, TCR diversity was lower than for newly diagnosed ones.

Germline lookup yields CDR1 MNHNS and CDR2 SASEGT. The CDR3 is 14 residues long. The V gene lost 6 bases and the J gene lost 2 bases, with 11 bases spanning the gap. Regarding time point: persistent/refractory GD, antithyroid drugs over 5 years with positive TRAb. PBMCs provided the RNA from which the TCR library was made. A blood draw put about 9 milliliters of peripheral blood into EDTA tubes. For TCR beta, libraries came from iRepertoire HTBI primers and Arm-PCR of CDR3 regions. Authors' data handling: Overall, samples carried more than 55 TRBV and some 15 TRBJ segments. In TCRdb, the multiplex PCR reads were re-called with MiXCR into one record per CDR3 protein. The V and J calls reflect TCRdb's pipeline rather than the authors' work. The sample lists about 660,000 distinct CDR3 sequences, about 32% occurring once. On this clonotype: The antigen is undetermined.

Sequenced here: peripheral blood mononuclear cells (PBMCs), sampled when the disease was refractory, from a patient treated with antithyroid drugs. This sequence joins TRBV6-1 and TRBJ1-5; the D is unclear. The TCR sequence derives from a female donor with Graves disease. The CDR3 here is CASRPGPGNQPQHF. CDR3 bases: TGTGCCAGCAGACCGGGCCCGGGCAATCAGCCCCAGCATTTT.